These T cell receptor beta chains were read from a single sample in a study of blood T cell repertoires in COVID-19. Profiled with immunoSEQ multiplex PCR; TCRdb holds only in-frame clones, not every one. The sample carries approximately 260,000 clones, 80% to 90% recorded once. Sequencing was performed on peripheral blood. The receptors here all came from a woman aged 35 to 49 who had recovered from COVID-19. Each CDR3 is given with its conserved first and last residue. D genes are given only for firm matches. Clone size is shown for a subset of rows, as once, few, many or a class of expanded clone.

TRBJ2-2,TRBV21-1,.,.,TGTGCCAGCAGCATTGGCAGGGGTCCCACCGGGGAGCTGTTTTTT,CASSIGRGPTGELFF
TRBJ1-6,TRBV19,.,TRBD1,TGTGCCAGTAGTGCCCGACAGGGGACAGTTAATTCACCCCTCCACTTT,CASSARQGTVNSPLHF
TRBJ1-1,TRBV2,few,.,TGTGCCAGCAGTGTCCAGGGCCTCGCTGAAGCTTTCTTT,CASSVQGLAEAFF
TRBJ2-2,TRBV5-1,.,TRBD2,TGCGCCAGCAGCTTGGCCCTAGCGGGGAACACCGGGGAGCTGTTTTTT,CASSLALAGNTGELFF
TRBJ2-1,TRBV6-5,.,.,TGTGCCGGCGGCGGGTTCGAATACAATGAGCAGTTCTTC,CAGGGFEYNEQFF
TRBJ1-6,TRBV12-5,.,.,TGTGCTAGTGGGGAACAGGGTTTCTCACCCCTCCACTTT,CASGEQGFSPLHF
TRBJ1-5,TRBV7-2,.,.,TGTGCCAGCAGCTTAATAGGGGATCGCCAGCATTTT,CASSLIGDRQHF
TRBJ2-3,TRBV30,.,TRBD1,TGTGCCTGGAGTGTATATGGAACAGGGGCAACGAGGGATACGCAGTATTTT,CAWSVYGTGATRDTQYF
TRBJ1-2,TRBV12-3/TRBV12-4,.,.,TGTGCCAGCAGTTTAGCGCTATATGGCTACACCTTC,CASSLALYGYTF
TRBJ2-7,TRBV14,.,TRBD2,TGTGCCAGCCAGACTAGCGGGGGTTACGAGCAGTACTTC,CASQTSGGYEQYF
TRBJ1-5,TRBV12-5,.,TRBD1,TGTGCTAGTGGTCCATCGACAGGGTATAATCAGCCCCAGCATTTT,CASGPSTGYNQPQHF
TRBJ1-1,TRBV18,.,TRBD1,TGTGCCAGCTCACCGACAGGGGCTGGGGACACTGAAGCTTTCTTT,CASSPTGAGDTEAFF
TRBJ2-1,TRBV24-1,.,TRBD2,TGTGCCACCAGGTCAGGGACTAGCGGGTACAATGAGCAGTTCTTC,CATRSGTSGYNEQFF
TRBJ1-1,TRBV9,.,.,TGTGCCAGCAGCGTAACCCCAGCGAGTTATGAAGCTTTCTTT,CASSVTPASYEAFF